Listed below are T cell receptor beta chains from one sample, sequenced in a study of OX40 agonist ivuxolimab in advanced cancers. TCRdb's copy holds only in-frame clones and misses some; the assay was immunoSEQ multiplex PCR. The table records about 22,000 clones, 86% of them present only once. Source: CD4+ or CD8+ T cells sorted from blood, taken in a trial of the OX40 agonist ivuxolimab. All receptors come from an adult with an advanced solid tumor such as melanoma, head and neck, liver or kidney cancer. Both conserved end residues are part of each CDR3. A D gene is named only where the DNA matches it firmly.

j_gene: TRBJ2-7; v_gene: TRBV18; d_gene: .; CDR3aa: CASSPDSTASYEQYF
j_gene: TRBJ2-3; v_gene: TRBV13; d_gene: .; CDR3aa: CASSLGRAADTQYF
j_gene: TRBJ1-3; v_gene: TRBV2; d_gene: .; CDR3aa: CASGPSSGNTIYF
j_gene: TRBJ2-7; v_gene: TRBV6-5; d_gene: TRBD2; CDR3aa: CASSYRGGSYEQYF
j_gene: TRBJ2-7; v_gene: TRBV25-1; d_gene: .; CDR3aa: CASSEYYSYEQYF
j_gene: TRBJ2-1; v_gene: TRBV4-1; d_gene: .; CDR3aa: CASSQGPSASPEQFF
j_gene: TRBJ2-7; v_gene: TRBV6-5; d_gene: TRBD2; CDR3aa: CASSYSSSGGYEQYF
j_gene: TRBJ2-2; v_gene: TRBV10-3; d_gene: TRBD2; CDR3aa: CAISGTSGSSDTGELFF
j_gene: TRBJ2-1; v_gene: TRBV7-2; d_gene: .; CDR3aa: CASSLVGSGSPTYNEQFF
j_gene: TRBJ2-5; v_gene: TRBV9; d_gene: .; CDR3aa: CASSVEGIETQYF
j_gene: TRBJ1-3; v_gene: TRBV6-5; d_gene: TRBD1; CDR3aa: CASSSSGTGITIYF
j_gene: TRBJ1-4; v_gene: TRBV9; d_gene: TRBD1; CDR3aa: CASSVDAGGTANEKLFF
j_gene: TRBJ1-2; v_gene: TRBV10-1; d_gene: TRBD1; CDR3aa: CASRILQGRAYRTYGYTF
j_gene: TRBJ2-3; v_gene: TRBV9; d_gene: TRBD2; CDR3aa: CASSVGSGRATDTQYF
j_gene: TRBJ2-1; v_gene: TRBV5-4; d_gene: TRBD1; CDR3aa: CASSPGTGQFF